The present entry profiles one T cell receptor beta chain with its context. Its antigen is unidentified. This entry comes from a study of CD8 T cells in Susac syndrome. Random hexamers were used to reverse transcribe an amount of roughly 0.5 to 1 ug RNA. The amplification used immunoSEQ multiplex PCR on TCR beta CDR3; it spanned 54 Vbeta and 13 Jbeta. TCRdb fed the immunoSEQ multiplex PCR reads into MiXCR, producing one record per CDR3 protein. The repertoire holds 50,000 or so distinct CDR3 sequences, with roughly 93% as singletons. Findings and limits, study-wide: Acknowledgment was made by the study that its TCR sequencing and HLA analysis involved a relatively small number of individuals.

TCR beta was sequenced from blood CD8+ and CD4+ T cells. The patients who served as multiple sclerosis controls were treatment-naive and had stable or active relapsing-remitting disease that fulfilled the revised McDonald criteria. This receptor was taken from a human donor with multiple sclerosis. The specimen was CD8+ T cells from PBMCs.

The CDR3 region is CASSFHKRNYGYTF. The CDR3 DNA sequence: TGTGCCAGCAGTTTTCACAAACGTAACTATGGCTACACCTTC. This chain joins TRBV12-3 or TRBV12-4 and TRBJ1-2; D is undetermined. The V and J ends lost 3 bases and 1 base respectively, with 9 bases between them. The CDR3 loop spans 14 amino acids.